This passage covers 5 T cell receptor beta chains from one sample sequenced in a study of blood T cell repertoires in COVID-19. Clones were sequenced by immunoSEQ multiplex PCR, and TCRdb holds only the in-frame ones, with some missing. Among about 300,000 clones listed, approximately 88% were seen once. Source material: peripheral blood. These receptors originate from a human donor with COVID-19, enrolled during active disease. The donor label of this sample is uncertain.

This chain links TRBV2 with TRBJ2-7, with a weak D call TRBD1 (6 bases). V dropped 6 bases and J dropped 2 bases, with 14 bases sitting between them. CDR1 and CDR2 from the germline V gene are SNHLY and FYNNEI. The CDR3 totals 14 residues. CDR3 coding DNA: TGTGCCAGCAGGGAGCACAGGGTAGCCTACGAGCAGTACTTC. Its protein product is CASREHRVAYEQYF.

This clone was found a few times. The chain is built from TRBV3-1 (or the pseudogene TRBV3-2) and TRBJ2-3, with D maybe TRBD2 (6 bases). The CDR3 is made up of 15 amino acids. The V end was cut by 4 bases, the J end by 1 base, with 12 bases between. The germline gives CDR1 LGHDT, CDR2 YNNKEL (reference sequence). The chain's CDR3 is CASSPWGVGTDTQYF. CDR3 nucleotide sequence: TGTGCCAGCAGCCCCTGGGGGGTTGGCACAGATACGCAGTATTTT.

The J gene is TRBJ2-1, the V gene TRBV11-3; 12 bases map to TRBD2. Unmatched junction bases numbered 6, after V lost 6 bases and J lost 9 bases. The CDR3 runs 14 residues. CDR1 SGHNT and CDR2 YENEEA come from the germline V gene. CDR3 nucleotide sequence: TGTGCCAGCAGGGCCTCTAGCGGGAGGGGTGAGCAGTTCTTC. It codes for CASRASSGRGEQFF.

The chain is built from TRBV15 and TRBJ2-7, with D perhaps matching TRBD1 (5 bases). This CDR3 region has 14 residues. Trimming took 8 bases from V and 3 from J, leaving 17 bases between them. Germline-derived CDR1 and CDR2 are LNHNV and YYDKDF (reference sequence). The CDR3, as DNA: TGTGCCACCTCCTCCACGACAGCGCTCTACGAGCAGTACTTC. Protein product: CATSSTTALYEQYF.

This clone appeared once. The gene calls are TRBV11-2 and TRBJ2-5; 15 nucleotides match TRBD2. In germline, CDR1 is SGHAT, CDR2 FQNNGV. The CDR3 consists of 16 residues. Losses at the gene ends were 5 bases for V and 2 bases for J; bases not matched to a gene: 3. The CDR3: CASSPGTSGRQETQYF. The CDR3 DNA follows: TGTGCCAGCAGCCCCGGGACTAGCGGGAGGCAAGAGACCCAGTACTTC.